The source of this TCR beta chain is a study of blood T cell repertoires in COVID-19. As for the study in general: Both acute and convalescent COVID-19 samples were obtained from the United States, Italy and Spain. Sample material is recorded as cDNA or gDNA derived from T cells, B-cell-depleted T cells, or PBMCs.

Between the trimmed V and J ends, which lost 6 bases and 3 bases, there was a span of 18 bases. The CDR3 contains 15 residues. Per the germline V gene, CDR1 is SNHLY and CDR2 is FYNNEI. Study processing details: For nucleated cells, counts were estimated from reference gene primer amplification. Method: immunoSEQ multiplex PCR; TCRdb's copy keeps in-frame clones and lacks some. Clone size and V and J calls were adopted from that table, with D and trimming inferred from the DNA. The sample records about 14,000 clones, roughly 80% being singletons. Sample: peripheral blood. The V and J genes are TRBV2 and TRBJ2-7; weak D call: TRBD2 (6 bases). The sequence was obtained from a human donor in a cohort sampled during active COVID-19. The CDR3, as DNA: TGTGCCAGCAGCGCCAGACTAGTCGGGATCTACGAGCAGTACTTC. Amino acid sequence: CASSARLVGIYEQYF.